Each of the 28 T cell receptor beta chains below was sequenced from the same sample in a study of T-cell reconstitution after alpha-beta-depleted transplantation in children. A library of TCRbeta sequences, prepared with unique molecular identifiers, was generated. TCRdb reprocessed the PCR reads via MiXCR and lists one record per CDR3 protein. The data show around 140,000 distinct CDR3 sequences, with around 8.8% seen just once and over 15% held by the top ten. This material consisted of PBMCs, mostly from graft donor cells, taken 180 days after TCRalphabeta/CD19-depleted stem cell transplant. The receptors stem from a female patient between 2 and 15 years old who had a stem cell transplant for congenital amegakaryocytic thrombocytopenia, so the T cells may come from the graft donor.

The chain joins TRBV4-2 to TRBJ1-2; TRBD1 matches at 9 bases. In germline, CDR1 is LGHNA, CDR2 YNFKEQ. Trimming at V came to 3 bases and at J to 0 bases, leaving 5 bases not matched to a gene. CDR3 size: 16 residues. The CDR3: CASSQAGTGSNYGYTF. The CDR3 DNA follows: TGTGCCAGCAGCCAGGCCGGGACAGGGTCTAACTATGGCTACACCTTC.

Ten or more counts support this clonotype. The V gene is TRBV7-2, the J gene TRBJ1-6; 8 bases fit TRBD1. The CDR3 extends over 14 amino acids. With V trimmed by 5 bases and J by 10 bases, 7 bases remained unmatched. The V gene's germline CDR1 is SGHTA and CDR2 FQGNSA. Here the CDR3 reads CASSRDRLDSPLHF. For the CDR3, the DNA is TGTGCCAGCAGCCGGGACAGGTTGGACTCACCCCTCCACTTT.

The V gene is TRBV5-6, the J gene TRBJ2-3; tentatively, D is TRBD2 (6 bases). V was clipped by 3 bases and J by 4 bases, with 6 bases between them. The V gene's germline CDR1 is SGHDT and CDR2 YYEEEE. This CDR3 has 12 residues. The CDR3 DNA reads TGTGCCAGCAGCTGGGGGGCAGATACGCAGTATTTT. It is translated as CASSWGADTQYF.

This clonotype occurred a few times. The chain links TRBV28 to TRBJ1-1, with D unclear. Germline V gives CDR1 MDHEN, CDR2 SYDVKM. CDR3 length equals 15 residues. V dropped 5 bases and J dropped 0 bases, with 13 bases sitting between them. Here the CDR3 DNA reads TGTGCCAGCAGTCTCCCGGGTGGGCTGAACACTGAAGCTTTCTTT. Its protein product is CASSLPGGLNTEAFF.

This clonotype has more than one count but fewer than ten. This rearrangement joins TRBV20-1 to TRBJ2-7; D not certain. Looked up from germline, CDR1 is DFQATT and CDR2 is SNEGSKA (reference sequence). Trimming removed 0 bases at V and 5 bases at J, with 8 bases between. The CDR3 covers 12 residues. The CDR3 DNA follows: TGCAGTGCTAGAGATACTCGGCACGAGCAGTACTTC. It translates to CSARDTRHEQYF.

This clonotype was recorded many times. CDR3 nucleotides: TGTGCCAGCAGCTTCCCCGACAAGAACGTTTTCTTT. Translated: CASSFPDKNVFF. The chain recombines TRBV7-2 with TRBJ1-1; the D is unclear. The ends were cut back, 3 bases at V and 13 bases at J, with 15 bases in the middle. Germline CDR1 SGHTA, CDR2 FQGNSA. CDR3 length: 12 amino acids.

This clonotype occurred many times. This chain uses TRBV29-1 with TRBJ1-2; 10 bases fit TRBD1. This CDR3 is built from 18 residues. Germline V CDR1 and CDR2: SQVTM, ANQGSEA. V shed 4 bases and J 4 bases; nucleotides not matched to a gene: 18. The CDR3 loop reads CSVARGQLDRGRFYGYTF. Written as DNA, the CDR3 is TGCAGCGTTGCTAGAGGACAACTCGACAGGGGGCGATTCTATGGCTACACCTTC.

V and J are TRBV28 and TRBJ2-2; weak D call: TRBD2 (5 bases). V was shortened by 7 bases and J by 6 bases, with 6 bases between the two germline ends. CDR1 MDHEN and CDR2 SYDVKM come from the germline V gene. This CDR3 contains 11 residues. CDR3 protein: CASTGAGELFF. The CDR3 DNA reads as TGTGCCAGCACCGGGGCCGGGGAGCTGTTTTTT.

This clonotype was detected a few times. J is TRBJ2-5 and V is TRBV5-8, with D possibly called TRBD1 or TRBD2 (6 bases each). The CDR3 contains 13 residues. From germline, CDR1 is SGHTS and CDR2 YDEGEE. The germline V and J ends were trimmed by 6 bases and 5 bases, with 14 bases remaining between them. The CDR3 DNA reads TGTGCCAGCAACCTAGGGGGGCCGGAGACCCAGTACTTC. Translated: CASNLGGPETQYF.

This clonotype has ten or more counts. The genes are TRBV5-1 and TRBJ1-1; D not certain. The CDR3 consists of 12 residues. Germline V gives CDR1 SGHRS, CDR2 YFSETQ. The germline V and J ends were trimmed by 4 bases and 1 base, with 5 bases remaining between them. CDR3 sequence reads: CASSRGNTEAFF. In DNA, the CDR3 is TGCGCCAGCAGCCGGGGGAACACTGAAGCTTTCTTT.

This clonotype has just a few counts. The chain combines TRBV20-1 with TRBJ2-7, with 11 nucleotides matching TRBD1. V shed 2 bases and J 5 bases; nucleotides not matched to a gene: 14. This CDR3 is 17 amino acids long. Looked up from germline, CDR1 is DFQATT and CDR2 is SNEGSKA (reference sequence). CDR3 DNA: TGCAGTGCTAGACGAAGGGTTAGAGGACAGGGGGCTGACGAGCAGTACTTC. Translating gives CSARRRVRGQGADEQYF.

In its sample, this clonotype was seen many times. This chain links TRBV4-2 with TRBJ2-7, with D possibly TRBD2 on 6 matching bases. The CDR3 sequence is 16 residues long. V lost 2 bases to trimming and J lost 2 bases, with 16 bases between them. Germline CDR1 LGHNA, CDR2 YNFKEQ. CDR3 DNA: TGTGCCAGCAGCCAAATCGGGACTTTTGGCGCCTACGAGCAGTACTTC. This codes for CASSQIGTFGAYEQYF.

This clonotype was observed many times. The rearrangement uses TRBV10-2 and TRBJ2-3; D not resolved. Trimming took 3 bases from V and 7 from J, leaving 2 bases between them. The germline gives CDR1 WSHSY, CDR2 SAAADI. The CDR3 has 10 amino acids. CDR3 in amino acids: CASSDYTQYF. The CDR3 DNA follows: TGCGCCAGCAGTGACTATACGCAGTATTTT.

This clonotype was picked up a small number of times. This clone may be a read error of a much larger clone one base away. CDR3 nucleotide sequence: TGTGCCAGCAATCCCATTCTTCTTGCCGGGGAGCTGTTTTTT. This translates into CASNPILLAGELFF. V is TRBV5-8 and J is TRBJ2-2; D ambiguous. CDR3 length equals 14 residues. CDR1 is SGHTS and CDR2 is YDEGEE in the germline V gene. Trimming cost V 6 bases and J 6 bases, with 15 bases left between them.

This clonotype was observed many times. The rearrangement links TRBV29-1 to TRBJ1-2; D is undetermined. This CDR3 has 16 residues. V gave up 0 bases and J gave up 5 bases, with 19 bases separating them. CDR1 and CDR2 (germline): SQVTM, ANQGSEA. The CDR3 reads CSVEEVPGSGGYGYTF. The DNA for the CDR3 is TGCAGCGTTGAAGAGGTCCCCGGGAGCGGTGGGTATGGCTACACCTTC.

This clonotype was seen many times. This CDR3 is CASSQGTGREKLFF. The DNA of the CDR3 is TGCGCCAGCAGCCAAGGGACAGGGAGGGAAAAACTGTTTTTT. V and J are TRBV4-3 and TRBJ1-4; 8 bases match TRBD1. Germline loops: CDR1 LGHNA, CDR2 YSLEER. Trimming at V came to 1 base and at J to 8 bases, leaving 3 bases not matched to a gene. This CDR3 has 14 amino acids.

This clonotype was seen a few times. This chain uses TRBV28 with TRBJ2-7, with 9 bases lining up with TRBD1. The germline CDR1 and CDR2 sequences are MDHEN and SYDVKM. CDR3 length equals 15 residues. V lost 3 bases to trimming and J lost 3 bases; unmatched junction nucleotides: 6. CDR3 region: CASSFKWGQGYEQYF. The CDR3 DNA reads as TGTGCCAGCAGTTTCAAGTGGGGACAGGGCTACGAGCAGTACTTC.

This clonotype was picked up many times. The chain is built from TRBV20-1 and TRBJ1-1, with D hard to call. Germline V lookup: CDR1 DFQATT, CDR2 SNEGSKA (reference sequence). Trimming stripped 3 bases from V and 8 bases from J, with 13 bases between. CDR3 length: 12 residues. CDR3 coding DNA: TGCAGTGCTAGTACTCTCTCGGCCGAAGCTTTCTTT. Translated: CSASTLSAEAFF.

This clonotype was counted ten times or more. This rearrangement joins TRBV28 to TRBJ2-6; unclear D gene. CDR3 length equals 14 residues. V lost 8 bases and J lost 2, with 10 bases in between. Per the germline V gene, CDR1 is MDHEN and CDR2 is SYDVKM. The CDR3 sequence is CASVQSTGANVLTF. The CDR3, as DNA: TGTGCCAGCGTCCAATCTACTGGGGCCAACGTCCTGACTTTC.

The rearrangement uses TRBV20-1 and TRBJ1-5; D gene unclear. Germline V lookup: CDR1 DFQATT, CDR2 SNEGSKA (reference sequence). Trimming left V 5 bases short and J 4 bases short, with 12 bases between. There are 13 residues in the CDR3. CDR3 nucleotide sequence: TGCAGTGCTTCCGACAAAGTAAATCAGCCCCAGCATTTT. Encoded protein: CSASDKVNQPQHF.

This clonotype was counted many times. The chain recombines TRBV7-7 with TRBJ2-2, with 10 bases aligning to TRBD2. V gave up 2 bases and J gave up 6 bases; unmatched junction bases: 9. The CDR3 has 17 residues. Germline CDR1 is SSHAT and CDR2 is FNYEAQ (reference sequence). CDR3 protein: CASSLILAGGSPGELFF. CDR3 nucleotides: TGTGCCAGCAGCTTAATATTAGCGGGAGGATCCCCCGGGGAGCTGTTTTTT.

This clonotype was detected many times. The CDR3 spells CRAGGLLYGYTF. CDR3 nucleotide sequence: TGCAGGGCCGGGGGGTTACTCTATGGCTACACCTTC. The chain combines TRBV20-1 with TRBJ1-2, with D perhaps matching TRBD1 (5 bases). This CDR3 region has 12 residues. CDR1 DFQATT and CDR2 SNEGSKA come from the germline V gene (reference sequence).

In nucleotides, the CDR3 is TGCAGTGCTATACTAGCGGGGTTCAATGAGCAGTTCTTC. Its protein is CSAILAGFNEQFF. The chain has TRBV20-1 and TRBJ2-1; TRBD2 aligns across 10 bases. With V trimmed by 4 bases and J by 6 bases, 3 bases remained unmatched. The CDR3 runs to 13 residues. Germline CDR1 DFQATT, CDR2 SNEGSKA (reference sequence).

This clonotype has a count of ten or more. The V call is TRBV5-1, the J call TRBJ1-2, with a possible D match to TRBD1 (6 bases). CDR3 length: 15 amino acids. Trimming removed 2 bases from V and 5 bases from J, with 16 bases in between. CDR1 is SGHRS, CDR2 YFSETQ, per germline. The CDR3 region has the DNA TGCGCCAGCAGCTTAAGGCGCCAGGGGAATTATGGCTACACCTTC. Protein sequence: CASSLRRQGNYGYTF.

This clonotype has a count of ten or more. V is TRBV5-6 and J is TRBJ1-2; unclear D gene. V was cut by 4 bases and J by 5 bases, with 15 bases left in between. The CDR3 extends over 14 amino acids. Germline V gene sequence: CDR1 SGHDT, CDR2 YYEEEE. CDR3 DNA: TGTGCCAGCAGCGCAGGATTTGCGGGATATGGCTACACCTTC. This translates into CASSAGFAGYGYTF.

This clonotype has just a few counts. This sequence joins TRBV20-1 and TRBJ2-3, with D perhaps TRBD2 (7 bases). CDR1 DFQATT and CDR2 SNEGSKA come from the germline V gene (reference sequence). Trimming took 6 bases from V and 6 from J, leaving 19 bases between them. The CDR3 spans 14 residues. The CDR3 nucleotides are TGCAGTGCCGTGAGGGGGGGGGCGGCGGATACGCAGTATTTT. It is translated as CSAVRGGAADTQYF.

This clonotype was detected ten times or more. The chain links TRBV4-1 to TRBJ1-5; D is unclear. The CDR3 extends over 14 amino acids. From germline, CDR1 is MGHRA and CDR2 YSYEKL. The V and J ends lost 2 bases and 0 bases respectively, with 5 bases between them. The CDR3 DNA is TGCGCCAGCAGCCAATTAAGTAGCAATCAGCCCCAGCATTTT. Translating it yields CASSQLSSNQPQHF.

This clonotype was observed at least ten times. The chain carries TRBV6-1 and TRBJ1-6; 8 nucleotides match TRBD1. The junction had 7 bases not matched to a gene; V was cut back by 6 bases and J by 3 bases. CDR3 length: 16 amino acids. Germline V gives CDR1 MNHNS, CDR2 SASEGT. The CDR3 spells CASSRRQGFYNSPLHF. CDR3 nucleotide sequence: TGTGCCAGCAGCCGACGACAGGGGTTCTATAATTCACCCCTCCACTTT.